These 30 T cell receptor beta chains were sequenced from one sample in a study of T cells in Graves' hyperthyroidism and ophthalmopathy. It was RNA transcripts that yielded the amplified TCR beta CDR3 regions. With the HTBI primer set, the TCR CDR3 went through a first round of RT-PCR. TCRdb reprocessed the multiplex PCR reads with MiXCR, giving one entry per CDR3 protein. The data contain some 550,000 distinct CDR3 sequences, around 21% of them singletons. Sequencing was carried out using blood. These receptors all stem from a young man with Graves' hyperthyroidism.

This clonotype was seen only a few times. The chain is built from TRBV5-1 and TRBJ1-3; D not resolved. The CDR3 extends over 15 amino acids. Germline V gene lookup returns CDR1 SGHRS and CDR2 YFSETQ. V lost 0 bases to trimming and J lost 0 bases, with 7 bases between them. CDR3 amino acids: CASSLDTSSGNTIYF. For the CDR3, the DNA is TGCGCCAGCAGCTTGGACACGTCCTCTGGAAACACCATATATTTT.

This clonotype was seen ten or more times. V and J are TRBV6-5 and TRBJ1-5; a weak D match, TRBD1 (5 bases). In germline, CDR1 is MNHEY, CDR2 SVGAGI. The V gene lost 4 bases and the J gene lost 2 bases, with 12 bases spanning the gap. The CDR3 length is 15 residues. The CDR3 sequence: CASSSTAGGNQPQHF. CDR3 nucleotide sequence: TGTGCCAGCAGTTCCACGGCGGGGGGCAATCAGCCCCAGCATTTT.

The V and J genes are TRBV7-6 and TRBJ1-1, with 7 bases matching TRBD1. The CDR3 length is 15 residues. The V segment lost 5 bases and the J segment 0 bases; nucleotides outside the gene matches: 6. The germline gives CDR1 SGHVS, CDR2 FNYEAQ. CDR3 nucleotides: TGTGCCAGCAGCCAGGGGGTCCAACTGAACACTGAAGCTTTCTTT. Translation gives CASSQGVQLNTEAFF. The variable domain in full, with the rest retrieved from reference TRBV7-6 and TRBJ1-1, is GAGVSQSPRYKVTKRGQDVALRCDPISGHVSLYWYRQALGQGPEFLTYFNYEAQQDKSGLPNDRFSAERPEGSISTLTIQRTEQRDSAMYRCASSQGVQLNTEAFFGQGTRLTVV.

In its sample, this clonotype was seen many times. The V gene is TRBV11-2, the J gene TRBJ2-7, with D tentatively TRBD1 (6 bases). Per the germline V gene, CDR1 is SGHAT and CDR2 is FQNNGV. The V end was cut by 0 bases, the J end by 4 bases, with 19 bases between. The CDR3 contains 17 residues. CDR3 sequence: CASSLDQGLADTYEQYF. The CDR3 nucleotides read TGTGCCAGCAGCTTAGATCAGGGGCTAGCAGATACTTACGAGCAGTACTTC.

The chain employs TRBV13 and TRBJ1-1; D is uncertain. Germline V gives CDR1 PRHDT, CDR2 FYEKMQ (reference sequence). V lost 4 bases and J lost 0, with 15 bases in between. This CDR3 is built from 16 residues. The CDR3 loop is CASSSNLDDLNTEAFF. The DNA for the CDR3 is TGTGCCAGCAGCTCCAACCTGGACGATTTGAACACTGAAGCTTTCTTT.

V is TRBV7-6 and J is TRBJ2-6; possible D gene TRBD1, 6 bases. CDR3 length equals 16 residues. V was pared by 5 bases and J by 1 base, with 12 bases between. Germline V gives CDR1 SGHVS, CDR2 FNYEAQ. The CDR3 sequence: CASSQGQSSGANVLTF. CDR3 coding DNA: TGTGCCAGCAGCCAGGGACAAAGTTCTGGGGCCAACGTCCTGACTTTC.

At least ten counts were recorded for this clonotype. This chain connects TRBV20-1 to TRBJ1-2; TRBD1 matches at 8 bases. The germline V gene encodes CDR1 DFQATT and CDR2 SNEGSKA (reference sequence). The CDR3 has 14 amino acids. V was pared by 4 bases and J by 4 bases, with 8 bases of the junction left unmatched. The CDR3 reads CSATSGGSGYGYTF. CDR3 DNA: TGCAGTGCTACCTCAGGGGGCTCTGGCTATGGCTACACCTTC.

This clonotype was counted only a few times. The CDR3 loop is CASSSRWDRGESPLHF. The CDR3 bases are TGTGCCAGCAGCTCTAGATGGGACAGGGGGGAATCACCCCTCCACTTT. The genes are TRBV11-2 and TRBJ1-6; the match to TRBD1 covers 11 bases. The CDR3 covers 16 residues. Germline V gene sequence: CDR1 SGHAT, CDR2 FQNNGV. The ends lost 4 bases at V and 10 bases at J; junction bases unmatched: 9.

The chain is built from TRBV28 and TRBJ2-7; 7 bases agree with TRBD2. The trim removed 2 bases at V and 6 bases at J, leaving 10 bases unmatched. This CDR3 has 15 residues. From germline, CDR1 is MDHEN and CDR2 SYDVKM. The CDR3: CASSLAPQLAREQYF. The CDR3 DNA sequence: TGTGCCAGCAGTTTAGCGCCCCAACTAGCGCGCGAGCAGTACTTC. Complete variable domain (other parts from reference TRBV28 and TRBJ2-7): DVKVTQSSRYLVKRTGEKVFLECVQDMDHENMFWYRQDPGLGLRLIYFSYDVKMKEKGDIPEGYSVSREKKERFSLILESASTNQTSMYLCASSLAPQLAREQYFGPGTRLTVT.

Ten or more counts support this clonotype. The V and J genes are TRBV6-1 and TRBJ1-5; 7 bases match TRBD1. The germline gives CDR1 MNHNS, CDR2 SASEGT. CDR3 length equals 14 residues. V dropped 4 bases and J dropped 9; count of bases not matched to a gene: 9. CDR3 loop: CASSAGRGMWPQHF. For the CDR3, the DNA is TGTGCCAGCAGTGCAGGCAGGGGGATGTGGCCCCAGCATTTT.

Ten or more counts support this clonotype. This sequence joins TRBV6-1 and TRBJ1-1; perhaps TRBD1 as D (6 bases). The CDR3 runs 13 residues. Germline loops: CDR1 MNHNS, CDR2 SASEGT. Trimming stripped 6 bases from V and 4 bases from J, with 12 bases between. CDR3 residues: CASREGGFTEAFF. CDR3 DNA: TGTGCCAGCAGGGAGGGGGGGTTCACTGAAGCTTTCTTT.

The V gene is TRBV29-1, the J gene TRBJ2-7; 7 positions match TRBD1. The CDR3 is made up of 13 amino acids. Germline CDR1 is SQVTM and CDR2 is ANQGSEA. With V trimmed by 5 bases and J by 2 bases, 6 bases remained unmatched. The CDR3 is CSVPGQSTYEQYF. The CDR3 DNA reads TGCAGCGTTCCGGGACAGTCTACCTACGAGCAGTACTTC.

This clonotype was detected ten times or more. At one end, the junction sequence differs from germline, possibly due to a read error. The CDR3 loop is CASSYSPSQGSYIF. CDR3 sequence (DNA): TGTGCCAGCAGTTACTCTCCCTCTCAGGGGTCCTACATCTTC. The chain is built from TRBV6-5 and TRBJ2-7, with a tentative D call TRBD1 (6 bases). The CDR3 sequence is 14 residues long. In germline, CDR1 is MNHEY, CDR2 SVGAGI.

The V gene is TRBV28, the J gene TRBJ2-7; D may be TRBD1 (5 bases). The V end lost 3 bases, the J end lost 1 base, and 10 bases lay between the germline ends. Germline loops: CDR1 MDHEN, CDR2 SYDVKM. The CDR3 totals 14 residues. This CDR3 is CASSFFQGSYEQYF. In DNA form, the CDR3 reads TGTGCCAGCAGTTTTTTCCAGGGTTCCTACGAGCAGTACTTC.

This clonotype showed up many times. V and J are TRBV24-1 and TRBJ1-1, with D perhaps TRBD1 (5 bases). Germline V gives CDR1 KGHDR, CDR2 SFDVKD. Trimming left V 4 bases short and J 2 bases short, with 10 bases between. The CDR3 extends over 14 amino acids. This CDR3 reads CATSDSTDNTEAFF. For the CDR3, the DNA is TGTGCCACCAGTGACTCGACAGACAACACTGAAGCTTTCTTT.

This clonotype was counted only a few times. At one end, the junction sequence differs from germline, possibly due to a read error. The V and J genes are TRBV30 and TRBJ1-1, with D possibly matching TRBD1 (5 bases). Germline values: CDR1 GTSNPN, CDR2 SVGIG (reference sequence). The CDR3 is 12 residues long. The CDR3 DNA reads as TGTGCCTGCAGTGGGGGGAGAACTGAAGCTTTCTTT. It specifies CACSGGRTEAFF.

The chain carries TRBV28 and TRBJ2-7; 7 nucleotides agree with TRBD2. Germline V gives CDR1 MDHEN, CDR2 SYDVKM. The CDR3 loop spans 14 amino acids. With 6 bases clipped from V and 2 bases from J, the junction kept 7 bases outside the gene matches. The CDR3 region is CASRGGSVPYEQYF. CDR3 sequence (DNA): TGTGCCAGCAGGGGAGGGAGCGTCCCCTACGAGCAGTACTTC.

In its sample, this clonotype was seen many times. The chain combines TRBV18 with TRBJ2-7; the D gene is possibly TRBD1 (6 bases). Trimming left V 2 bases short and J 1 base short, with 15 bases between. Germline CDR1 and CDR2: KGHSH and LQKENI. The CDR3 length is 16 residues. In nucleotides, the CDR3 is TGTGCCAGCTCACCAATCTGGGGGCCTAGGTCCTACGAGCAGTACTTC. Translated, it gives CASSPIWGPRSYEQYF.

This clonotype was counted ten times or more. J is TRBJ1-2 and V is TRBV6-1; 10 nucleotides match TRBD1. J was trimmed by 7 bases and V by 8 bases; bases with no gene match: 13. The CDR3 extends over 15 amino acids. Germline V gene data show CDR1 as MNHNS and CDR2 as SASEGT. The CDR3 spells CASAVTGGVFGGYTF. Here the CDR3 DNA reads TGTGCCAGCGCGGTGACAGGGGGCGTATTCGGTGGCTACACCTTC.

This clonotype came up many times. The gene calls are TRBV6-5 and TRBJ2-6; D is unresolved. V dropped 0 bases and J dropped 2 bases, with 8 bases sitting between them. There are 16 residues in the CDR3. Germline CDR1 reads MNHEY; CDR2 reads SVGAGI. This CDR3 is CASSYSTAPGANVLTF. The CDR3 DNA sequence: TGTGCCAGCAGTTACTCGACCGCACCTGGGGCCAACGTCCTGACTTTC.

This clonotype occurred many times. The chain joins TRBV29-1 to TRBJ1-2; D might be TRBD1 (6 bases). Germline assignment: CDR1 SQVTM and CDR2 ANQGSEA. The CDR3 spans 12 residues. V lost 3 bases to trimming and J lost 5 bases, with 10 bases between them. The DNA of the CDR3 is TGCAGCGTTGACAGGGGCCAATATGGCTACACCTTC. It specifies CSVDRGQYGYTF.

This clonotype was picked up many times. The chain has TRBV6-1 and TRBJ1-2; D is possibly TRBD1 (6 bases). Germline CDR1 reads MNHNS; CDR2 reads SASEGT. The CDR3 covers 17 residues. V dropped 8 bases and J dropped 8 bases, with 30 bases sitting between them. CDR3 sequence (DNA): TGTGCCAGCGTGGGGGCTGCGGCCTGGGGGGGAAGCCACGGCTACACCTTC. Its translation is CASVGAAAWGGSHGYTF.

This clonotype was detected many times. This chain uses TRBV15 with TRBJ1-1; no definite D call. V was pared by 5 bases and J by 1 base, with 14 bases between. The CDR3 runs to 15 residues. CDR1 is LNHNV and CDR2 is YYDKDF in the germline V gene (reference sequence). In DNA, the CDR3 is TGTGCCACCAGCGCAACATACCCCCCGAACACTGAAGCTTTCTTT. Translation gives CATSATYPPNTEAFF.

This clonotype was detected many times. The chain uses TRBV19 and TRBJ1-2; maybe TRBD1 (5 bases). Germline CDR1 is LNHDA and CDR2 is SQIVND (reference sequence). V lost 3 bases, J lost 6 bases, and 14 bases lay in between. The CDR3 length is 14 residues. The CDR3 is CASSIAGGVHGYTF. As DNA, the CDR3 is TGTGCCAGTAGTATCGCCGGGGGAGTCCATGGCTACACCTTC.

The table lists this clonotype with many counts. The chain carries TRBV10-3 and TRBJ1-1; 8 bases map to TRBD1. Trimming at V came to 7 bases and at J to 4 bases, leaving 8 bases not matched to a gene. CDR1 is ENHRY, CDR2 SYGVKD, per germline. The CDR3 totals 14 residues. The CDR3 region has the DNA TGTGCCATCAACCAGGACAGGGAGGCCACTGAAGCTTTCTTT. Translation: CAINQDREATEAFF.

There are many counts of this clonotype. The chain couples TRBV2 to TRBJ1-1; a weak D match, TRBD1 (6 bases). V was trimmed by 3 bases and J by 0 bases, leaving 8 bases between them. Germline-derived CDR1 and CDR2 are SNHLY and FYNNEI. This CDR3 is built from 14 residues. CDR3 loop: CASSEDSMNTEAFF. The CDR3 nucleotides are TGTGCCAGCAGTGAGGACAGCATGAACACTGAAGCTTTCTTT.

As for this clonotype: A read error is possible here, since a much larger clone lies one base away. The chain employs TRBV5-1 and TRBJ2-5; D not certain. CDR3 size: 15 residues. V was clipped by 4 bases and J by 3 bases, with 16 bases between them. Germline CDR1 SGHRS, CDR2 YFSETQ. The chain's CDR3 is CASSRTGSTKETQYF. The CDR3 nucleotides read TGCGCCAGCAGCCGGACCGGGTCTACTAAAGAGACCCAGTACTTC. Filled out from reference TRBV5-1 and TRBJ2-5, the complete variable domain reads KAGVTQTPRYLIKTRGQQVTLSCSPISGHRSVSWYQQTPGQGLQFLFEYFSETQRNKGNFPGRFSGRQFSNSRSEMNVSTLELGDSALYLCASSRTGSTKETQYFGPGTRLLVL.

Points on this clonotype: At one end, the junction sequence differs from germline, possibly due to a read error. This chain connects TRBV4-1 to TRBJ1-1; a weak D match, TRBD1 (5 bases). CDR1 is MGHRA, CDR2 YSYEKL, per germline. The CDR3 loop spans 15 amino acids. As DNA, the CDR3 is TGCGCCAGCAGCCAAGGTAGCGGATCGGACACTGAAGCTTGCTTT. Translation: CASSQGSGSDTEACF.

Ten or more counts support this clonotype. This chain connects TRBV11-2 to TRBJ2-5; perhaps TRBD2 as D (7 bases). V dropped 5 bases and J dropped 5 bases, with 21 bases sitting between them. The CDR3 extends over 16 amino acids. In germline, CDR1 is SGHAT, CDR2 FQNNGV. The DNA of the CDR3 is TGTGCCAGCAGCCAAGGGGGAGGGAGAGTCCCGGAGACCCAGTACTTC. This translates into CASSQGGGRVPETQYF.

The V call is TRBV28, the J call TRBJ2-5, with TRBD2 identical over 10 bases. The V and J ends lost 6 bases and 2 bases, in that order; junction bases with no gene match: 6. Germline V gene lookup returns CDR1 MDHEN and CDR2 SYDVKM. The length of the CDR3 is 15 residues. CDR3 amino acids: CASSQSGRGQETQYF. The CDR3 nucleotides are TGTGCCAGCAGCCAAAGCGGGAGGGGGCAAGAGACCCAGTACTTC.